The present T cell receptor beta chain was sequenced within a study of lymphopenia after photon versus proton radiotherapy. Overall study findings and caveats: Better survival with proton therapy was suggested as possible, not demonstrated.

The table came from immunoSEQ multiplex PCR; TCRdb's copy has only in-frame clones and leaves some out. This table has 60,000 to 75,000 clones, 87% appearing once. In regard to this clone: Its antigen is unidentified.

The V and J ends lost 6 bases and 7 bases, in that order; junction bases with no gene match: 7. The germline V gene has CDR1 SGHRS and CDR2 YFSETQ. The CDR3 length is 13 residues. The specimen was peripheral blood, collected from a patient treated with proton-based radiotherapy. This chain uses TRBV5-1 with TRBJ1-2; 9 bases are a match to TRBD1. The source of this sequence is a man older than 75 with esophageal cancer. CDR3: CASNLDRGGGYTF. CDR3 DNA sequence: TGCGCCAGCAACCTGGACAGGGGCGGTGGCTACACCTTC.